The 32 T cell receptor beta chains reported below all come from one sample, sequenced in a study of cytomegalovirus exposure and HLA in healthy donors. Amplification used 60 Vbeta primers and 13 Jbeta primers. Data came from immunoSEQ multiplex PCR; TCRdb stores just in-frame clones and leaves some out. The sample yields about 160,000 clones, around 80% seen once. The sequenced sample was PBMCs. The receptors here all came from a female donor in good health and CMV-seronegative.

V gene TRBV4-3 combines with J gene TRBJ2-5, with 11 nucleotides matching TRBD2. This CDR3 is 16 amino acids long. V trimming: 1 base; J trimming: 5 bases; junction bases outside the gene matches: 6. From germline, CDR1 is LGHNA and CDR2 YSLEER. The CDR3 loop reads CASSQGPSGGYETQYF. The CDR3 DNA reads TGCGCCAGCAGCCAAGGACCTAGCGGGGGGTACGAGACCCAGTACTTC.

The rearrangement joins TRBV28 to TRBJ1-5; TRBD1 matches at 9 bases. Germline CDR1 is MDHEN and CDR2 is SYDVKM. The CDR3 is made up of 17 amino acids. The trim removed 4 bases at V and 7 bases at J, leaving 14 bases unmatched. CDR3 amino acids: CASSSQQGAVPWQPQHF. DNA for the CDR3: TGTGCCAGCAGTTCACAACAGGGGGCCGTTCCCTGGCAGCCCCAGCATTTT.

The chain combines TRBV18 with TRBJ1-2; no clear D. From germline, CDR1 is KGHSH and CDR2 LQKENI. CDR3 length: 16 residues. V lost 0 bases and J 6 bases, leaving 17 bases between the germline ends. The DNA for the CDR3 is TGTGCCAGCTCACCACCCATCCAATATGACTGGGATGGCTACACCTTC. It is translated as CASSPPIQYDWDGYTF.

The chain couples TRBV9 to TRBJ2-5; D remains unclear. This CDR3 spans 13 amino acids. Trimming left V 0 bases short and J 1 base short, with 4 bases between. Germline V gene lookup returns CDR1 SGDLS and CDR2 YYNGEE. Here the CDR3 reads CASSVGLQETQYF. CDR3 bases: TGTGCCAGCAGCGTAGGACTCCAAGAGACCCAGTACTTC.

The rearrangement joins TRBV7-2 to TRBJ1-1; D might be TRBD1 (5 bases). Germline loops: CDR1 SGHTA, CDR2 FQGNSA. V dropped 0 bases and J dropped 4 bases, with 9 bases sitting between them. This CDR3 contains 14 residues. The CDR3 DNA sequence: TGTGCCAGCAGCTTAGCTTCGACAGCCACTGAAGCTTTCTTT. This sequence encodes CASSLASTATEAFF.

This clone was counted between two and nine times. The junction and the germline gene differ at one end; a read error may be behind it. CDR3 in DNA: TGTGCTAGCAGCTCCAAGCGGGGGGCGTCCTACCGCCAGTACTTC. It translates to CASSSKRGASYRQYF. The chain links TRBV7-7 to TRBJ2-5; 9 nucleotides align to TRBD2. The length of the CDR3 is 15 residues. Germline CDR1 reads SSHAT; CDR2 reads FNYEAQ (reference sequence). The full variable domain, completed using reference TRBV7-7 and TRBJ2-5, is GAGVSQSPRYKVTKRGQDVTLRCDPISSHATLYWYQQALGQGPEFLTYFNYEAQPDKSGLPSDRFSAERPEGSISTLTIQRTEQRDSAMYRCASSSKRGASYRQYFGPGTRLLVL.

This chain joins TRBV28 and TRBJ1-6; 12 bases are a match to TRBD1. The CDR3 consists of 15 residues. Germline V CDR1 and CDR2: MDHEN, SYDVKM. J gave up 9 bases and V 7 bases, and 7 bases lay outside the gene matches. CDR3 in DNA: TGTGCCAGCACCCCCCCGGGACAGGGGGCTTCACCCCTCCACTTT. It codes for CASTPPGQGASPLHF.

The chain carries TRBV5-1 and TRBJ2-1; D is perhaps TRBD2 (5 bases). The V and J ends lost 10 bases and 3 bases respectively, with 17 bases between them. The germline gives CDR1 SGHRS, CDR2 YFSETQ. CDR3 size: 14 residues. CDR3 bases: TGCGCCGGGCGACGGGATTTGGGCTACAATGAGCAGTTCTTC. It codes for CAGRRDLGYNEQFF.

This clone occurred a few times. V gene TRBV4-1 combines with J gene TRBJ1-2, with a possible D match to TRBD1 (5 bases). V lost 1 base to trimming and J lost 4 bases, with 10 bases between them. CDR1 and CDR2 (germline): MGHRA, YSYEKL. The CDR3 totals 14 residues. This CDR3 reads CASSQGGGSYGYTF. In DNA, the CDR3 is TGCGCCAGCAGCCAAGGCGGGGGGAGCTATGGCTACACCTTC.

This chain joins TRBV9 and TRBJ2-3, with TRBD1 matching over 8 bases. Germline trimming cut 4 bases from V and 2 bases from J; bases unmatched to any gene: 9. CDR3 length equals 16 residues. CDR1 and CDR2 (germline): SGDLS, YYNGEE. CDR3 loop: CASSLMTGDNTDTQYF. CDR3 DNA: TGTGCCAGCAGCTTGATGACAGGGGATAACACAGATACGCAGTATTTT.

This chain joins TRBV15 and TRBJ1-5; perhaps TRBD1 as D (6 bases). CDR3 length: 17 residues. CDR1 and CDR2 from the germline V gene are LNHNV and YYDKDF (reference sequence). The V end lost 5 bases, the J end lost 5 bases, and 22 bases lay between the germline ends. In nucleotides, the CDR3 is TGTGCCACCAGCTTTAGGACAGCCTACTTAAGGGATCAGCCCCAGCATTTT. Translated, it gives CATSFRTAYLRDQPQHF.

The chain combines TRBV10-3 with TRBJ2-7; 11 bases match TRBD2. V was clipped by 11 bases and J by 4 bases; unmatched bases: 10. The CDR3 contains 14 residues. Looked up from germline, CDR1 is ENHRY and CDR2 is SYGVKD. The CDR3 here is CAVAGGDSLYEQYF. CDR3 nucleotide sequence: TGTGCCGTAGCGGGAGGGGACAGCCTATACGAGCAGTACTTC.

The chain has TRBV28 and TRBJ2-7; the D gene is possibly TRBD2 (7 bases). Per germline, CDR1 MDHEN and CDR2 SYDVKM. This CDR3 has 13 residues. V was trimmed by 6 bases and J by 2 bases, leaving 11 bases between them. CDR3 coding DNA: TGTGCCAGCAGGACAGGACTAGCCTACGAGCAGTACTTC. Amino acids: CASRTGLAYEQYF.

The chain couples TRBV10-1 to TRBJ2-5; D gene ambiguous. The CDR3 extends over 13 amino acids. In germline, CDR1 is WNHNN, CDR2 SYGVQD (reference sequence). V lost 0 bases and J 2 bases, leaving 4 bases between the germline ends. CDR3 bases: TGCGCCAGCAGTGAGTCCTTACAAGAGACCCAGTACTTC. Its protein product is CASSESLQETQYF.

The chain uses TRBV19 and TRBJ2-7; no reliable D call. The V end lost 7 bases, the J end lost 0 bases, and 10 bases lay between the germline ends. CDR1 LNHDA and CDR2 SQIVND come from the germline V gene (reference sequence). This CDR3 has 13 residues. In DNA, the CDR3 is TGTGCCAGTATGGGCACGCGCTCCTACGAGCAGTACTTC. This sequence encodes CASMGTRSYEQYF.

The J gene is TRBJ2-4, the V gene TRBV29-1; a possible D gene is TRBD2 (5 bases). The CDR3 extends over 12 amino acids. Per the germline V gene, CDR1 is SQVTM and CDR2 is ANQGSEA. Deletions cut 6 bases from V and 8 bases from J, with 14 bases between. CDR3 amino acids: CSVGVGSDIQYF. In DNA form, the CDR3 reads TGCAGCGTCGGGGTGGGATCGGACATTCAGTACTTC.

This clone was seen repeatedly, ten times or more. The chain employs TRBV6-5 and TRBJ1-3, with unresolved D. This CDR3 is built from 15 residues. From germline, CDR1 is MNHEY and CDR2 SVGAGI. V gave up 2 bases and J gave up 6 bases, with 14 bases separating them. The CDR3 DNA sequence: TGTGCCAGCAGTTACGAGGCGGCAGATAAAAACACCATATATTTT. It is translated as CASSYEAADKNTIYF.

The J gene is TRBJ2-7, the V gene TRBV28; 7 nucleotides align to TRBD2. The ends lost 2 bases at V and 2 bases at J; junction bases unmatched: 6. CDR3 size: 15 residues. Germline V CDR1 and CDR2: MDHEN, SYDVKM. The DNA of the CDR3 is TGTGCCAGCAGTTTACGGCTAGCGGTAACCTACGAGCAGTACTTC. Protein: CASSLRLAVTYEQYF.

The rearrangement joins TRBV4-3 to TRBJ1-4; D is perhaps TRBD1 (5 bases). V dropped 4 bases and J dropped 3 bases, with 12 bases sitting between them. This CDR3 spans 15 amino acids. Per the germline V gene, CDR1 is LGHNA and CDR2 is YSLEER. CDR3 nucleotides: TGCGCCAGCAGCCCTTGGGGAGGGGCTAATGAAAAACTGTTTTTT. It codes for CASSPWGGANEKLFF.

This chain links TRBV11-2 with TRBJ2-7; D gene unclear. Trimming stripped 1 base from V and 4 bases from J, with 8 bases between. Germline V lookup: CDR1 SGHAT, CDR2 FQNNGV. The CDR3 runs 13 residues. This CDR3 reads CASSLGRLYEQYF. Written as DNA, the CDR3 is TGTGCCAGCAGCTTAGGCAGGCTTTACGAGCAGTACTTC.

The chain has TRBV11-1 and TRBJ2-1, with 13 bases identical to TRBD2. The V and J ends lost 2 bases and 5 bases, in that order; junction bases with no gene match: 6. Germline assignment: CDR1 SGHAT and CDR2 FQDESV (reference sequence). The CDR3 contains 17 residues. CDR3 in DNA: TGTGCCAGCAGCTTAACCGCCGGGACTAGCGGGAACAATGAGCAGTTCTTC. Translation: CASSLTAGTSGNNEQFF.

The genes are TRBV19 and TRBJ2-2; the match to TRBD1 covers 9 bases. Germline V gives CDR1 LNHDA, CDR2 SQIVND (reference sequence). Germline trimming cut 0 bases from V and 3 bases from J; bases unmatched to any gene: 5. This CDR3 region has 17 residues. The CDR3 protein is CASSIDLWTGDTGELFF. Here the CDR3 DNA reads TGTGCCAGTAGTATAGATCTTTGGACAGGGGACACCGGGGAGCTGTTTTTT.

The chain carries TRBV11-2 and TRBJ2-7; 8 bases map to TRBD2. Germline trimming cut 1 base from V and 1 base from J; bases unmatched to any gene: 6. The CDR3 extends over 16 amino acids. Germline CDR1 SGHAT, CDR2 FQNNGV. In DNA, the CDR3 is TGTGCCAGCAGCTTAGTACCCGGGGGGGCATCCTACGAGCAGTACTTC. Encoded protein: CASSLVPGGASYEQYF.

This CDR3 is CASALQGAGSGELFF. The CDR3, as DNA: TGCGCCAGCGCCCTACAGGGGGCAGGGTCCGGGGAGCTGTTTTTT. The chain combines TRBV5-1 with TRBJ2-2; 9 bases are shared with TRBD1. V lost 7 bases and J lost 6; bases outside the gene matches: 10. This CDR3 is 15 amino acids long. Germline CDR1 and CDR2: SGHRS and YFSETQ.

This clone was observed a few times. The rearrangement joins TRBV11-2 to TRBJ2-7, with D perhaps matching TRBD1 (5 bases). CDR3 length equals 11 residues. Germline CDR1 SGHAT, CDR2 FQNNGV. Trimming cost V 6 bases and J 3 bases, with 6 bases left between them. This CDR3 reads CASRDNYEQYF. The CDR3 nucleotides read TGTGCCAGCAGGGACAACTACGAGCAGTACTTC.

The chain recombines TRBV7-2 with TRBJ2-5; possible D gene TRBD2, 6 bases. CDR3 length: 16 amino acids. Germline V gives CDR1 SGHTA, CDR2 FQGNSA. Trimming removed 7 bases from V and 5 bases from J, with 23 bases in between. CDR3 sequence reads: CASTMRLGFFGETQYF. CDR3 bases: TGTGCCAGCACCATGAGACTAGGGTTTTTCGGGGAGACCCAGTACTTC.

V is TRBV5-5 and J is TRBJ1-2; D unclear. CDR1 is SGHKS and CDR2 is YYEKEE in the germline V gene (reference sequence). The CDR3 is 14 amino acids. V was shortened by 1 base and J by 6 bases, with 13 bases between the two germline ends. For the CDR3, the DNA is TGTGCCAGCAGCTTGTATGCCCTTCGGGATGGCTACACCTTC. This encodes CASSLYALRDGYTF.

This chain connects TRBV6-5 to TRBJ1-1, with 7 bases lining up with TRBD1. The CDR3 loop spans 14 amino acids. Germline V gene sequence: CDR1 MNHEY, CDR2 SVGAGI. J lost 7 bases, V lost 8 bases, and 13 bases had no gene match. The DNA for the CDR3 is TGTGCCAGCGAAGACAGGGTGGGAGGTGGTGAAGCTTTCTTT. It specifies CASEDRVGGGEAFF.

This chain uses TRBV5-1 with TRBJ2-2, with TRBD1 matching 9 bases. CDR1 is SGHRS, CDR2 YFSETQ, per germline. After removal of 5 bases from V and 4 bases from J, the junction contained 3 bases not matched to a gene. This CDR3 region has 14 residues. The CDR3 is CASSTTGGTGELFF. The CDR3, as DNA: TGCGCCAGCAGTACGACAGGGGGCACCGGGGAGCTGTTTTTT.

This clone showed up just a few times. This chain links TRBV11-2 with TRBJ2-7; TRBD2 is a possible D gene (6 bases). From germline, CDR1 is SGHAT and CDR2 FQNNGV. Trimming cost V 6 bases and J 7 bases, with 13 bases left between them. The CDR3 length is 12 residues. CDR3 bases: TGTGCCAGCAGTGGGGAGACTAGGGAGCAGTACTTC. This encodes CASSGETREQYF.

The J gene is TRBJ1-5, the V gene TRBV19; D gene ambiguous. The CDR3 is 16 residues long. The ends were cut back, 4 bases at V and 5 bases at J, with 18 bases in the middle. Germline-derived CDR1 and CDR2 are LNHDA and SQIVND (reference sequence). The CDR3 sequence: CASSTLGRAGDQPQHF. The CDR3 DNA reads as TGTGCCAGTAGTACCCTCGGGAGGGCCGGGGATCAGCCCCAGCATTTT.

The chain is built from TRBV7-9 and TRBJ1-1, with D tentatively TRBD1 (5 bases). V lost 6 bases, J lost 3 bases, and 8 bases lay in between. The CDR3 runs to 12 residues. Germline loops: CDR1 SEHNR, CDR2 FQNEAQ (reference sequence). CDR3 DNA: TGTGCCAGCAGGGAGGGGTACACTGAAGCTTTCTTT. The encoded protein is CASREGYTEAFF.